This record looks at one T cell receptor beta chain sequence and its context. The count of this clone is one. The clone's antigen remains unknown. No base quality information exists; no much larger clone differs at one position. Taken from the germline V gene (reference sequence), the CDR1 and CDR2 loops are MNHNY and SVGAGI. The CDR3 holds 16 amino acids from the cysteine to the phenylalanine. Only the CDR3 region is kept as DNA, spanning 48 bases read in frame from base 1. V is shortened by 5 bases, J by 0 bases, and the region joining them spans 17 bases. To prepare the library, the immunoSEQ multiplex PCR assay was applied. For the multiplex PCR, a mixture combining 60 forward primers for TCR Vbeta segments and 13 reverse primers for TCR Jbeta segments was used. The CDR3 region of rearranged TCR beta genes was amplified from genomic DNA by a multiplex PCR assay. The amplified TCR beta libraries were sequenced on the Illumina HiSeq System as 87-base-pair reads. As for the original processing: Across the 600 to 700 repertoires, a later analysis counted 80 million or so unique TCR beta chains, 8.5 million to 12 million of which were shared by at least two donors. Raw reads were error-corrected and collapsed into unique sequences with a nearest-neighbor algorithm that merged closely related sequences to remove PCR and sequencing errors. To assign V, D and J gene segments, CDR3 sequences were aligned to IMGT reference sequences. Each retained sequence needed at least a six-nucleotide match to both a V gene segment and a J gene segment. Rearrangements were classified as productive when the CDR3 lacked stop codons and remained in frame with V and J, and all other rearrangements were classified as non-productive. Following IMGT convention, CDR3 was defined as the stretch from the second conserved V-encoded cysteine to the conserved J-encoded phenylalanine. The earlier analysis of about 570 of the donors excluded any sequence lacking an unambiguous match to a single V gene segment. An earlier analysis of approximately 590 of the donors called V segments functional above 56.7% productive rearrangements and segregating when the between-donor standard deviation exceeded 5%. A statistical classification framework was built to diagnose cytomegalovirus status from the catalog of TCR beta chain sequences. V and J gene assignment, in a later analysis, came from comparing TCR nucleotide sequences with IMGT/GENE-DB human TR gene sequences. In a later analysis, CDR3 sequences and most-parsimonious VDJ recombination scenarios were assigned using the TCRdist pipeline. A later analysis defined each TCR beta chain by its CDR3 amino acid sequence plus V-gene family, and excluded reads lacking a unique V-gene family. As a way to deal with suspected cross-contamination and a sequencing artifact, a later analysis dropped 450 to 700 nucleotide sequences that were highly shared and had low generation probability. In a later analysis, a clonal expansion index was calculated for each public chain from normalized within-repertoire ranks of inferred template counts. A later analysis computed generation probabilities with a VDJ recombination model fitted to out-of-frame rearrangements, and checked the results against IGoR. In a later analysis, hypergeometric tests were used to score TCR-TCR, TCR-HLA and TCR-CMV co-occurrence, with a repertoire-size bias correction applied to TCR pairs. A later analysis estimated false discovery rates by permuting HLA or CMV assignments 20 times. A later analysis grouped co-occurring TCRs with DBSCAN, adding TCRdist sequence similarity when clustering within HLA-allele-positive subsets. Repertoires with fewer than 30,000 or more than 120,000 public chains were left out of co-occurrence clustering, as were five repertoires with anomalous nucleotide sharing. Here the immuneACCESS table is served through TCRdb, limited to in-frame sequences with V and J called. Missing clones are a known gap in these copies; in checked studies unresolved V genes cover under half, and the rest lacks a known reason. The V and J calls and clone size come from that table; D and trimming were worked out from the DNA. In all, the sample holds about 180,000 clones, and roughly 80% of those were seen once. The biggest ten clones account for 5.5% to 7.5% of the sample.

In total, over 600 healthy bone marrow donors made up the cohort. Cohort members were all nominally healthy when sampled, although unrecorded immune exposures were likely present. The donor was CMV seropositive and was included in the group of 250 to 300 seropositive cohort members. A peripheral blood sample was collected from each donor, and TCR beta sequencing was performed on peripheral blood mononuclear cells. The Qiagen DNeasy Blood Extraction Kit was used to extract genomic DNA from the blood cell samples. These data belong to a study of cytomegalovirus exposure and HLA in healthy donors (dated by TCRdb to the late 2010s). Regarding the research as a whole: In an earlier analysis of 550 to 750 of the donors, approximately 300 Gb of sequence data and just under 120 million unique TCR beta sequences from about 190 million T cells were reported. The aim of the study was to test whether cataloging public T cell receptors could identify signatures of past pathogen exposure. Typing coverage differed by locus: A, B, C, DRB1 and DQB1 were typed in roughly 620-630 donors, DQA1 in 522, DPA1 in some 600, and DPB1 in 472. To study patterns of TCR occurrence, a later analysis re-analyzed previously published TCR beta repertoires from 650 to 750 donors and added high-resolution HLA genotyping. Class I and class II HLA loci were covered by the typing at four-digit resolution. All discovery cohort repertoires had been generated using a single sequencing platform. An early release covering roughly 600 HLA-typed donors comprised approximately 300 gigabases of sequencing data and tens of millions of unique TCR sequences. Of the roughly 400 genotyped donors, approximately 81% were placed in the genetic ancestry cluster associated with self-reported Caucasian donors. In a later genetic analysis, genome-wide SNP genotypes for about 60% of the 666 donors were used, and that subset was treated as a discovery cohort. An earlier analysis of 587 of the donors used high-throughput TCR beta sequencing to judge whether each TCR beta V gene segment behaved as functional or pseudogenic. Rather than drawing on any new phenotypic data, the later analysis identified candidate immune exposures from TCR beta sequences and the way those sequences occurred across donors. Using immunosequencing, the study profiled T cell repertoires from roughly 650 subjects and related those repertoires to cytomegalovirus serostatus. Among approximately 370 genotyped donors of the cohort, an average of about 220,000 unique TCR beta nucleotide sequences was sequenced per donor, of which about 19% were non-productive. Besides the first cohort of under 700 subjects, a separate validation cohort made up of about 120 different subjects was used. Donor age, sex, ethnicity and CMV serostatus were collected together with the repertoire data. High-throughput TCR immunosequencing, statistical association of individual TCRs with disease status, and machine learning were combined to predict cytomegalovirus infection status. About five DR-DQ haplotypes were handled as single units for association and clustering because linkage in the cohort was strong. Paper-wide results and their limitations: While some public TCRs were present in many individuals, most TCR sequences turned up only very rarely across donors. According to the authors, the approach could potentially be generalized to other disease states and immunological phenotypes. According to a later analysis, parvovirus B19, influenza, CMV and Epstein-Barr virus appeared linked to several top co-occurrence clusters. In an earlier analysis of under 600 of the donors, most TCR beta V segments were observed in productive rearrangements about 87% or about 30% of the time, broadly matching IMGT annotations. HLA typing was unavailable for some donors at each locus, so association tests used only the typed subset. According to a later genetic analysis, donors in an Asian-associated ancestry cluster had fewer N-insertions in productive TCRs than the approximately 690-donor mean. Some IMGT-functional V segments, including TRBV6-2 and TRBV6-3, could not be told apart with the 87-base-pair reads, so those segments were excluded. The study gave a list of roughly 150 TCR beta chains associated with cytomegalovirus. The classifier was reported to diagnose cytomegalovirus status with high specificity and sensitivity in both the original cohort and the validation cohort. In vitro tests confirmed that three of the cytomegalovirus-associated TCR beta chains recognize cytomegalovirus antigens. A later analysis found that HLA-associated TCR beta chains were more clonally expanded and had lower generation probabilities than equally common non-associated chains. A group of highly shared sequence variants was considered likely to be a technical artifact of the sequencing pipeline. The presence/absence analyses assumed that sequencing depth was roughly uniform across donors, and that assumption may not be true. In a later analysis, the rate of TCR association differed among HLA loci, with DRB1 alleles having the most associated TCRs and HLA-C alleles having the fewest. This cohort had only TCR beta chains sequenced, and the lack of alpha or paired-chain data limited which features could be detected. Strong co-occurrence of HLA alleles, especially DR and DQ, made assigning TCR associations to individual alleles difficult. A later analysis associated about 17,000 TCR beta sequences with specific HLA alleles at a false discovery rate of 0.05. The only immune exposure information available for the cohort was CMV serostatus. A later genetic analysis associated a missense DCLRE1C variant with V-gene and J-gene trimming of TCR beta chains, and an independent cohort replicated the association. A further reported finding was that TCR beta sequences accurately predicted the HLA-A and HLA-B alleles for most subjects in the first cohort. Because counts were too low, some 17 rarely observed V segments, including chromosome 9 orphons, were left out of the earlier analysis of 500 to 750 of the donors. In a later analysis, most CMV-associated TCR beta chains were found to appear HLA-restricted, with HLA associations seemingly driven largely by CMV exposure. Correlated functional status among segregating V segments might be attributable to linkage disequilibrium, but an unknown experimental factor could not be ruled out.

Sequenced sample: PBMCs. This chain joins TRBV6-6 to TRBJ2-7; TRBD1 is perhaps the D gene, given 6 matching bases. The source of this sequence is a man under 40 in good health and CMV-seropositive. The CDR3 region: CASSRRSTGSSYEQYF. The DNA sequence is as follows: TGTGCCAGCAGTCGTCGGAGTACAGGGAGCTCCTACGAGCAGTACTTC.